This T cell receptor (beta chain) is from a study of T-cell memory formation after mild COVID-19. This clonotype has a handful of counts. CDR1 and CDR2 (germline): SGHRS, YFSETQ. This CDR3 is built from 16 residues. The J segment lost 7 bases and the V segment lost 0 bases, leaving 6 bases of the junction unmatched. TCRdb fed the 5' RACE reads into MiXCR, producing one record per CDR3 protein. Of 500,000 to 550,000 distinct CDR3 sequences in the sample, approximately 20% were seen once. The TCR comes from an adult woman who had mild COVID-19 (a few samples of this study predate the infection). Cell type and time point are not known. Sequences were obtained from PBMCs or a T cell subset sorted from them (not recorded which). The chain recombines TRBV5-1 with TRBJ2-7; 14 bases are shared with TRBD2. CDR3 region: CASSLAGTSGREEQYF. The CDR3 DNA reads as TGCGCCAGCAGCTTGGCCGGGACTAGCGGGAGAGAGGAGCAGTACTTC.